This TCR beta chain was recorded in a study of CD8+ T cells in alopecia areata. Whole-study context: Scoring treated patients' severity relied on the percentage of scalp area affected.

Findings and limits, study-wide: Mice showed clearer TCR sharing than patients did, a gap that was possibly HLA-related. Scalp and blood samples kept many expanded lesional clones throughout tofacitinib.

RNA extraction and reverse transcription yielded cDNA as sequencing template. Method: immunoSEQ multiplex PCR; TCRdb's copy keeps in-frame clones and lacks some. The data show fewer than 250,000 clones, around two fifths seen once. The treatment is: oral pan-JAK inhibitor, 5-10 mg twice daily. Sorted out of PBMCs were CD4+ T cells and CD8+ T cells. The CDR3 spans 14 residues. Germline assignment: CDR1 SQVTM and CDR2 ANQGSEA. With V trimmed by 7 bases and J by 0 bases, 6 bases remained unmatched. About this clone: Its antigen is still unknown.

The chain uses TRBV29-1 and TRBJ1-5; 7 nucleotides line up with TRBD1. The sample here was CD4+ T cells sorted from blood, taken around week 37, from a patient treated with tofacitinib. This sequence was found in a human donor with alopecia areata. DNA for the CDR3: TGCAGCGCCAGACAGGGCGGTAGCAATCAGCCCCAGCATTTT. This translates into CSARQGGSNQPQHF.